Listed below are T cell receptor beta chains from one sample, sequenced in a study of regulatory T cells in long-lasting Graves disease. Each CDR3 protein gets one entry after TCRdb re-called the multiplex PCR reads with MiXCR. Of roughly 520,000 distinct CDR3 sequences listed, approximately 12% are singletons. Another study also made use of these data, one on T cells in Graves' hyperthyroidism and ophthalmopathy.

The material sequenced was peripheral blood mononuclear cells (PBMCs), taken at new diagnosis, from a patient treated with antithyroid drugs. Receptor source: a woman aged 30 to 39 with Graves disease. The CDR3 runs from the conserved cysteine through the conserved F or W. The order of the fields is J gene, V gene, clone size, D gene, CDR3 protein, CDR3 DNA. A D gene is named only where the DNA matches it firmly. Clone size is stated in some rows and not others, as once, few, many or a class when expanded.

J: TRBJ2-1
V: TRBV30
size: few
D: -
CDR3: CAWTEGSYNEQFF
DNA: TGTGCCTGGACAGAGGGGTCCTACAATGAGCAGTTCTTC

J: TRBJ2-7
V: TRBV6-1
size: -
D: -
CDR3: CASSEAKGIGEEQYF
DNA: TGTGCCAGCAGTGAAGCAAAGGGTATCGGAGAAGAGCAGTACTTC

J: TRBJ1-4
V: TRBV28
size: many
D: -
CDR3: CASSSTVNEKLFF
DNA: TGTGCCAGCAGTTCAACGGTGAATGAAAAACTGTTTTTT

J: TRBJ1-5
V: TRBV25-1
size: many
D: -
CDR3: CASSDRGGSSNQPQHF
DNA: TGTGCCAGCAGTGATCGGGGGGGCTCGAGCAATCAGCCCCAGCATTTT

J: TRBJ2-2
V: TRBV20-1
size: many
D: -
CDR3: CSAREQGKYTGELFF
DNA: TGCAGTGCTAGAGAACAAGGGAAGTACACCGGGGAGCTGTTTTTT

J: TRBJ2-2
V: TRBV6-5
size: -
D: TRBD2
CDR3: CASSYERLAGGSRGGELFF
DNA: TGTGCCAGCAGTTACGAGCGACTAGCGGGAGGTTCCAGGGGCGGGGAGCTGTTTTTT

J: TRBJ2-3
V: TRBV7-2
size: many
D: TRBD2
CDR3: CASSPTSGMSTDTQYF
DNA: TGTGCCAGCAGCCCAACTAGCGGGATGAGCACAGATACGCAGTATTTT

J: TRBJ2-2
V: TRBV7-8
size: few
D: -
CDR3: CASSPRVNAGELFF
DNA: TGTGCCAGCAGCCCCAGGGTTAACGCCGGGGAGCTGTTTTTT

J: TRBJ1-1
V: TRBV19
size: many
D: -
CDR3: CASSIAGFNTEAFF
DNA: TGTGCCAGTAGTATAGCCGGGTTTAACACTGAAGCTTTCTTT

J: TRBJ2-3
V: TRBV30
size: many
D: TRBD2
CDR3: CAYSGRTTDTQYF
DNA: TGTGCCTATAGCGGGAGGACCACAGATACGCAGTATTTT

J: TRBJ1-1
V: TRBV2
size: many
D: -
CDR3: CASSEGGLSTEAFF
DNA: TGTGCCAGCAGTGAAGGGGGCTTGAGCACTGAAGCTTTCTTT

J: TRBJ1-3
V: TRBV30
size: -
D: -
CDR3: CAWSGRLPSGNTIYF
DNA: TGTGCCTGGAGTGGTCGATTACCCTCTGGAAACACCATATATTTT

J: TRBJ1-1
V: TRBV7-9
size: many
D: -
CDR3: CASSLELYTEAFF
DNA: TGTGCCAGCAGCTTAGAATTATACACTGAAGCTTTCTTT

J: TRBJ2-7
V: TRBV28
size: many
D: -
CDR3: CASSAQLGDEQYF
DNA: TGTGCCAGCAGCGCGCAACTGGGCGACGAGCAGTACTTC

J: TRBJ2-5
V: TRBV5-1
size: many
D: -
CDR3: CASSPRPGFQETQYF
DNA: TGCGCCAGCAGTCCGAGGCCAGGGTTCCAAGAGACCCAGTACTTC

J: TRBJ1-3
V: TRBV13
size: few
D: -
CDR3: CASSLAQVGNTIYF
DNA: TGTGCCAGCAGCTTAGCGCAGGTGGGAAACACCATATATTTT

J: TRBJ2-1
V: TRBV4-1
size: few
D: TRBD2
CDR3: CASSKGTSGNEQFF
DNA: TGCGCCAGCAGCAAGGGGACTAGCGGGAATGAGCAGTTCTTC

J: TRBJ2-1
V: TRBV7-9
size: -
D: TRBD2
CDR3: CASSFTSGRYDEQFF
DNA: TGTGCCAGCAGCTTTACTAGCGGGAGGTATGATGAGCAGTTCTTC

J: TRBJ2-1
V: TRBV9
size: -
D: TRBD2
CDR3: CASSVISGSHYNEQFF
DNA: TGTGCCAGCAGCGTGATTAGCGGGAGTCACTACAATGAGCAGTTCTTC

J: TRBJ1-1
V: TRBV18
size: many
D: -
CDR3: CASSHTGTNEAFF
DNA: TGTGCCAGCTCCCACACCGGAACCAATGAAGCTTTCTTT

J: TRBJ1-2
V: TRBV7-8
size: many
D: -
CDR3: CASSRYTDYGYTF
DNA: TGTGCCAGCAGCCGATATACCGACTATGGCTACACCTTC

J: TRBJ1-4
V: TRBV28
size: many
D: TRBD1
CDR3: CASWGQGEKLFF
DNA: TGTGCCAGCTGGGGACAGGGTGAAAAACTGTTTTTT

J: TRBJ2-1
V: TRBV20-1
size: many
D: -
CDR3: CSARGSSASHYNEQFF
DNA: TGCAGTGCTAGGGGATCCAGCGCCTCCCACTACAATGAGCAGTTCTTC

J: TRBJ1-1
V: TRBV28
size: many
D: -
CDR3: CASEWAASLGTEAFF
DNA: TGTGCCAGCGAGTGGGCAGCCAGTTTGGGCACTGAAGCTTTCTTT

J: TRBJ2-1
V: TRBV9
size: many
D: -
CDR3: CASSVVSGRYNEQFF
DNA: TGTGCCAGCAGCGTAGTGAGCGGGCGTTACAATGAGCAGTTCTTC

J: TRBJ1-4
V: TRBV27
size: many
D: TRBD1
CDR3: CASSPGRDRGSFLGEKLFF
DNA: TGTGCCAGCAGCCCGGGCCGGGACAGGGGGTCCTTCCTAGGCGAAAAACTGTTTTTT

J: TRBJ2-7
V: TRBV2
size: many
D: TRBD2
CDR3: CASSEALGAGGREQYF
DNA: TGTGCCAGCAGTGAAGCGCTGGGAGCGGGAGGCCGCGAGCAGTACTTC

J: TRBJ2-7
V: TRBV18
size: many
D: -
CDR3: CASSPPGLKDEQYF
DNA: TGTGCCAGCTCACCACCGGGACTTAAGGACGAGCAGTACTTC

J: TRBJ1-5
V: TRBV27
size: many
D: TRBD1
CDR3: CASSLRGQGRQPQHF
DNA: TGTGCCAGCAGTTTAAGGGGACAGGGACGACAGCCCCAGCATTTT

J: TRBJ1-2
V: TRBV28
size: many
D: -
CDR3: CASSSRGFYGYTF
DNA: TGTGCCAGCAGTTCCCGGGGATTTTATGGCTACACCTTC

J: TRBJ2-7
V: TRBV20-1
size: few
D: -
CDR3: CSARPHGARGASEQYF
DNA: TGCAGTGCTAGACCTCATGGGGCCAGGGGAGCCTCCGAGCAGTACTTC

J: TRBJ2-7
V: TRBV20-1
size: many
D: -
CDR3: CSARDSVGRGPDIYEQYF
DNA: TGCAGTGCTAGAGATTCCGTTGGGCGCGGACCAGATATCTACGAGCAGTACTTC

J: TRBJ1-3
V: TRBV12-3/TRBV12-4
size: many
D: -
CDR3: CASTRASTGNTIYF
DNA: TGTGCCAGCACTCGTGCCAGTACGGGGAACACCATATATTTT

J: TRBJ1-2
V: TRBV29-1
size: many
D: -
CDR3: CSVEEQVGYGYTF
DNA: TGCAGCGTTGAAGAACAGGTTGGATATGGCTACACCTTC

J: TRBJ2-7
V: TRBV12-3/TRBV12-4
size: many
D: -
CDR3: CASRPGRGWGEQYF
DNA: TGTGCCAGCAGACCTGGTCGAGGCTGGGGCGAGCAGTACTTC

J: TRBJ2-3
V: TRBV12-3/TRBV12-4
size: many
D: -
CDR3: CASSLGVATDTQYF
DNA: TGTGCCAGCAGCTTAGGGGTCGCCACAGATACGCAGTATTTT

J: TRBJ2-7
V: TRBV5-1
size: many
D: -
CDR3: CASSRSYSSGSRSYEQYF
DNA: TGCGCCAGCAGCCGAAGCTATTCCTCCGGGTCGCGGTCCTACGAGCAGTACTTC

J: TRBJ2-7
V: TRBV6-5
size: many
D: -
CDR3: CASSFTTPYEQYF
DNA: TGTGCCAGCAGTTTCACTACCCCATACGAGCAGTACTTC

J: TRBJ2-7
V: TRBV12-3/TRBV12-4
size: many
D: -
CDR3: CASRKDRTYEQYF
DNA: TGTGCCAGCAGGAAGGACAGAACCTACGAGCAGTACTTC

J: TRBJ2-5
V: TRBV29-1
size: -
D: TRBD2
CDR3: CGGEGGRRQETQYF
DNA: TGCGGCGGGGAGGGCGGGAGGAGGCAAGAGACCCAGTACTTC

J: TRBJ2-7
V: TRBV2
size: many
D: -
CDR3: CASREMTVAYEQYF
DNA: TGTGCCAGCAGGGAAATGACTGTAGCCTACGAGCAGTACTTC

J: TRBJ2-1
V: TRBV28
size: few
D: -
CDR3: CASSSWALASNEQFF
DNA: TGTGCCAGCAGTTCGTGGGCCTTGGCGAGCAATGAGCAGTTCTTC

J: TRBJ1-1
V: TRBV30
size: many
D: -
CDR3: CAWSLQYNTEAFF
DNA: TGTGCCTGGAGTTTACAGTATAACACTGAAGCTTTCTTT

J: TRBJ2-7
V: TRBV24-1
size: -
D: -
CDR3: CALYPGLGSEQYF
DNA: TGTGCCCTTTATCCCGGTTTAGGCAGCGAGCAGTACTTC

J: TRBJ2-3
V: TRBV2
size: many
D: TRBD2
CDR3: CASSEPSLAGSTDTQYF
DNA: TGTGCCAGCAGTGAACCCTCGCTAGCGGGAAGCACAGATACGCAGTATTTT

J: TRBJ1-5
V: TRBV28
size: many
D: -
CDR3: CATTGPLNGQPQHF
DNA: TGTGCCACCACGGGGCCTCTAAATGGTCAGCCCCAGCATTTT

J: TRBJ2-1
V: TRBV10-2
size: many
D: -
CDR3: CASSERGPYNEQFF
DNA: TGCGCCAGCAGCGAGAGGGGCCCCTACAATGAGCAGTTCTTC

J: TRBJ2-7
V: TRBV6-2/TRBV6-3
size: many
D: TRBD2
CDR3: CASSYGRLAGDYLRAYEQYF
DNA: TGTGCCAGCAGCTACGGAAGACTAGCGGGAGATTATCTTAGGGCTTACGAGCAGTACTTC

J: TRBJ1-1
V: TRBV18
size: many
D: -
CDR3: CASSRTRSDTEAFF
DNA: TGTGCCAGCTCACGGACCCGCTCGGACACTGAAGCTTTCTTT

J: TRBJ1-2
V: TRBV7-2
size: -
D: TRBD1
CDR3: CASSRTGGGGGYTF
DNA: TGTGCCAGCAGCCGCACAGGGGGCGGCGGTGGCTACACCTTC

J: TRBJ1-4
V: TRBV7-6
size: many
D: -
CDR3: CASSPRMITGTAPEKLFF
DNA: TGTGCCAGCAGCCCGCGGATGATTACCGGGACGGCGCCTGAAAAACTGTTTTTT

J: TRBJ2-3
V: TRBV11-2
size: many
D: -
CDR3: CASSLWRVQKFRTDTQYF
DNA: TGTGCCAGCAGCCTCTGGCGGGTGCAAAAATTTCGCACAGATACGCAGTATTTT

J: TRBJ2-3
V: TRBV11-2
size: many
D: -
CDR3: CASSLVPVADTQYF
DNA: TGTGCCAGCAGCTTAGTCCCGGTGGCAGATACGCAGTATTTT

J: TRBJ1-1
V: TRBV6-4
size: -
D: -
CDR3: CASSVGENTGAFF
DNA: TGTGCCAGCAGTGTGGGAGAGAACACTGGAGCTTTCTTT